This TCR beta chain was identified during a study of identifying expanded T cells in peripheral blood. Study results and caveats: Differentially abundant clones: around 1.2 between replicates, around 17 at around 15 days, less than 25 at four. Clone count variance between roughly 2-week samples rose with total template count.

About this clone itself: Antigen: not known.

Collection occurred without any documented infections or immune events in donors. Per the germline V gene, CDR1 is SGDLS and CDR2 is YYNGEE. Deletions cut 4 bases from V and 0 bases from J, with 14 bases between. This CDR3 has 16 amino acids. Only in-frame clones appear in the TCRdb table, and some are missing; sequencing was by immunoSEQ multiplex PCR. The sample holds roughly 78,000 clones, under 90% seen once. The origin of this receptor is a person between 18 and 75 years old in good health. Sample: blood. The genes are TRBV9 and TRBJ2-1, with D possibly matching TRBD1 (6 bases). Here the CDR3 reads CASSMARGSSYNEQFF. In nucleotides, the CDR3 is TGTGCCAGCAGCATGGCTAGGGGGAGCTCCTACAATGAGCAGTTCTTC.